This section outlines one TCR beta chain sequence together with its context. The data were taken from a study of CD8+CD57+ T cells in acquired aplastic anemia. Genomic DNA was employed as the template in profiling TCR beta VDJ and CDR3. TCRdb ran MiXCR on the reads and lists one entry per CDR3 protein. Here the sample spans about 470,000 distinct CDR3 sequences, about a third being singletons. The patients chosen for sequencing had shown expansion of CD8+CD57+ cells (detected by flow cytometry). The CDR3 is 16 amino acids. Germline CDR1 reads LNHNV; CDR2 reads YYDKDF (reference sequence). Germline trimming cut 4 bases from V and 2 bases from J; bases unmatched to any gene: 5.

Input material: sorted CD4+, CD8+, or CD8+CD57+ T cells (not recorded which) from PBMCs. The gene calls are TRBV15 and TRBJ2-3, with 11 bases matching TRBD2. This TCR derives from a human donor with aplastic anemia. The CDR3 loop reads CATSNVAGGNTDTQYF. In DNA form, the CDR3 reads TGTGCCACCAGCAACGTAGCGGGGGGGAACACAGATACGCAGTATTTT.